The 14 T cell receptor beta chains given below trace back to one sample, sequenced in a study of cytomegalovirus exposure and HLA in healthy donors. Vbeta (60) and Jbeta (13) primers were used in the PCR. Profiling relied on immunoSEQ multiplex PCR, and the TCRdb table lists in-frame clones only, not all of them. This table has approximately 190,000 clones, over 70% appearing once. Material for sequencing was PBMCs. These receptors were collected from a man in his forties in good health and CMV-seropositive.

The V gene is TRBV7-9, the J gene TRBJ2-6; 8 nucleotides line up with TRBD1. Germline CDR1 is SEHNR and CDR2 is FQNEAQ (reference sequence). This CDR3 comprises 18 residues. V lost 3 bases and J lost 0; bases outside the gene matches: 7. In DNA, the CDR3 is TGTGCCAGCAGCTTCGAGACAGGGGTGGCCTCTGGGGCCAACGTCCTGACTTTC. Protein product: CASSFETGVASGANVLTF.

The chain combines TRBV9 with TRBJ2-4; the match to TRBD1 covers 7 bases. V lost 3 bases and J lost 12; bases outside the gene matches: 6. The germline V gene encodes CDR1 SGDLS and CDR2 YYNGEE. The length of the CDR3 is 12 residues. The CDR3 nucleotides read TGTGCCAGCAGCGGGGGGACAGTCAGTCAGTACTTC. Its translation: CASSGGTVSQYF.

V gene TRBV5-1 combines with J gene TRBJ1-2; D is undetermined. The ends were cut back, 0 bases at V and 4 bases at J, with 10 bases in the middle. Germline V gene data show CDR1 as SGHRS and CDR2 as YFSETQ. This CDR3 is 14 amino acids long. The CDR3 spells CASSLELEGYGYTF. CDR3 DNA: TGCGCCAGCAGCTTGGAGCTAGAGGGCTATGGCTACACCTTC.

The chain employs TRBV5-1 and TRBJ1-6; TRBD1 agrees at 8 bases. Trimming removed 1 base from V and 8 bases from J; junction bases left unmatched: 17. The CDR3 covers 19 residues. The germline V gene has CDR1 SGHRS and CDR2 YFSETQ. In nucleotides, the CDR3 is TGCGCCAGCAGCTTGCCCCGGGACAGGATTAAAAAAGAGGATTCACCCCTCCACTTT. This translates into CASSLPRDRIKKEDSPLHF. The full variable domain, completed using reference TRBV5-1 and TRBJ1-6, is KAGVTQTPRYLIKTRGQQVTLSCSPISGHRSVSWYQQTPGQGLQFLFEYFSETQRNKGNFPGRFSGRQFSNSRSEMNVSTLELGDSALYLCASSLPRDRIKKEDSPLHFGNGTRLTVT.

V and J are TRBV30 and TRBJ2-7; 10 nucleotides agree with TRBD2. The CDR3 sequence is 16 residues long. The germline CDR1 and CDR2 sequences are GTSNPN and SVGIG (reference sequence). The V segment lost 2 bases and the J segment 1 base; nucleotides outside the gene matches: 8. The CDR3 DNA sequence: TGTGCCTGGAGTCGGGCTAGCGGGAGTGCATCCTACGAGCAGTACTTC. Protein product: CAWSRASGSASYEQYF.

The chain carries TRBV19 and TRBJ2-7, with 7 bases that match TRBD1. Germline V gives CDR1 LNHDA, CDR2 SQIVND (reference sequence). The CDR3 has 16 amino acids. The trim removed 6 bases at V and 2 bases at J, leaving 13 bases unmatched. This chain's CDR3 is CASSTIQGTRPYEQYF. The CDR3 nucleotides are TGTGCCAGTAGCACTATACAGGGGACGCGGCCCTACGAGCAGTACTTC. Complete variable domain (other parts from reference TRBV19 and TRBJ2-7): DGGITQSPKYLFRKEGQNVTLSCEQNLNHDAMYWYRQDPGQGLRLIYYSQIVNDFQKGDIAEGYSVSREKKESFPLTVTSAQKNPTAFYLCASSTIQGTRPYEQYFGPGTRLTVT.

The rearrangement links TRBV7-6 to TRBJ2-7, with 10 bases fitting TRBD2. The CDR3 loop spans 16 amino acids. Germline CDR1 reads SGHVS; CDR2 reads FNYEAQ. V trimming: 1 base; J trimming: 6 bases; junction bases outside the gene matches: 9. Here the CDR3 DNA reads TGTGCCAGCAGCTTAGATCGTCTAGCGGGAGATGTCGAGCAGTACTTC. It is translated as CASSLDRLAGDVEQYF.

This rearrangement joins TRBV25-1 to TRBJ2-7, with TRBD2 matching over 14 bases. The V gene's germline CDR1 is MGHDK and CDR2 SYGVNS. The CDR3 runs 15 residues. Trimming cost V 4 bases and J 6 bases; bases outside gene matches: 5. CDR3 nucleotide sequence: TGTGCCAGCAGTGGCAGGACTAGCGGGAGGCTCGAGCAGTACTTC. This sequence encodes CASSGRTSGRLEQYF.

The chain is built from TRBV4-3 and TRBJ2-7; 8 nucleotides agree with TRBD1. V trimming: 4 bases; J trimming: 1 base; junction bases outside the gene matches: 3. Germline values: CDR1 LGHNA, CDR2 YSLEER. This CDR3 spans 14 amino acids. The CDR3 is CASSLGQGSYEQYF. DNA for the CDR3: TGCGCCAGCAGCCTCGGACAGGGATCCTACGAGCAGTACTTC.

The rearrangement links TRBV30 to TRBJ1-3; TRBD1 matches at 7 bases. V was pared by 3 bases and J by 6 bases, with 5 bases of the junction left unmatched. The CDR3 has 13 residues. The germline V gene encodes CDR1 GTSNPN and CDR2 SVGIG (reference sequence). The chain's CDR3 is CAWSPGQSNTIYF. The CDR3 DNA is TGTGCCTGGAGCCCGGGACAGTCAAACACCATATATTTT.

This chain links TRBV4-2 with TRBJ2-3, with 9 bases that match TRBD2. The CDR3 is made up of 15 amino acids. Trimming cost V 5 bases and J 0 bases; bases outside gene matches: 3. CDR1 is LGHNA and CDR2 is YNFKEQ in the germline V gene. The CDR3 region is CASSGAGGSTDTQYF. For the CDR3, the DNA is TGTGCCAGCAGCGGGGCGGGAGGGAGCACAGATACGCAGTATTTT.

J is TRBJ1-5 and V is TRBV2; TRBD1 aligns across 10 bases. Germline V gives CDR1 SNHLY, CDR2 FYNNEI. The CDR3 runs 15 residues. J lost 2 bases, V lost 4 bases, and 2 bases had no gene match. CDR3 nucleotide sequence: TGTGCCAGCAGTGTGGGGACAGGGGGCAATCAGCCCCAGCATTTT. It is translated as CASSVGTGGNQPQHF.

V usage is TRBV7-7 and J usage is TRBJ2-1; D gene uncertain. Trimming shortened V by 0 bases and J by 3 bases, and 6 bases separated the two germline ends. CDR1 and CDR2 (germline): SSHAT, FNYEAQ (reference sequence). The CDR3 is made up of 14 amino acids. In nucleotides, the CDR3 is TGTGCCAGCAGCTTAGCCCTTAACTACAATGAGCAGTTCTTC. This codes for CASSLALNYNEQFF.

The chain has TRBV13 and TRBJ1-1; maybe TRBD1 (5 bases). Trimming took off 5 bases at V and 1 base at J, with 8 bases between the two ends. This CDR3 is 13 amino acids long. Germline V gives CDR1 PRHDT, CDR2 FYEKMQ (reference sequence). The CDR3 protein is CASSIGQNTEAFF. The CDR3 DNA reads TGTGCCAGCAGCATTGGACAGAACACTGAAGCTTTCTTT. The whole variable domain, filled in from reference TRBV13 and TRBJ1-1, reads AAGVIQSPRHLIKEKRETATLKCYPIPRHDTVYWYQQGPGQDPQFLISFYEKMQSDKGSIPDRFSAQQFSDYHSELNMSSLELGDSALYFCASSIGQNTEAFFGQGTRLTVV.